This passage covers 31 T cell receptor beta chains from one sample sequenced in a study of chronic HIV infection and antiretroviral therapy. TCRdb ran MiXCR on the 5' RACE reads and lists one entry per CDR3 protein. This sample has about 31,000 distinct CDR3 sequences, with roughly 8.7% found just once. The specimen sequenced was peripheral blood. These receptors all stem from an adult who had HIV and had not received antiretroviral therapy, or was an uninfected healthy control (not recorded which).

The chain has TRBV6-5 and TRBJ2-7, with 8 bases identical to TRBD1. The CDR3 has 14 residues. The germline CDR1 and CDR2 sequences are MNHEY and SVGAGI. V lost 4 bases to trimming and J lost 4 bases; unmatched junction nucleotides: 6. The CDR3 coding sequence is TGTGCCAGCAGTTCGGAACGGACAGGGTACGAGCAGTACTTC. Its protein product is CASSSERTGYEQYF.

The gene calls are TRBV3-1 and TRBJ2-4; 8 bases align to TRBD1. CDR1 is LGHDT and CDR2 is YNNKEL in the germline V gene (reference sequence). V shed 4 bases, J shed 1 base, and the junction held 6 bases outside the gene matches. The CDR3 is 16 residues long. CDR3 DNA: TGTGCCAGCAGCCCCAGACAGGGGATTGCCAAAAACATTCAGTACTTC. Translated, it gives CASSPRQGIAKNIQYF. The variable domain in full, completed from reference TRBV3-1 and TRBJ2-4, reads DTAVSQTPKYLVTQMGNDKSIKCEQNLGHDTMYWYKQDSKKFLKIMFSYNNKELIINETVPNRFSPKSPDKAHLNLHINSLELGDSAVYFCASSPRQGIAKNIQYFGAGTRLSVL.

This clonotype was seen repeatedly, ten times or more. V gene TRBV27 combines with J gene TRBJ1-1, with D perhaps TRBD1 (6 bases). There are 12 residues in the CDR3. Trimming stripped 2 bases from V and 6 bases from J, with 7 bases between. Germline V gives CDR1 MNHEY, CDR2 SMNVEV (reference sequence). In DNA form, the CDR3 reads TGTGCCAGCAGTTTAAGGGGGGCTGAAGCTTTCTTT. Protein sequence: CASSLRGAEAFF.

V and J are TRBV7-2 and TRBJ2-1; the match to TRBD2 covers 11 bases. Germline CDR1 is SGHTA and CDR2 is FQGNSA. The CDR3 covers 15 residues. V lost 4 bases to trimming and J lost 3 bases; unmatched junction nucleotides: 2. The CDR3 spells CASSSTSGNYNEQFF. The CDR3 region has the DNA TGTGCCAGCAGCTCGACTAGCGGGAACTACAATGAGCAGTTCTTC.

This chain joins TRBV10-3 and TRBJ1-2; D call uncertain. V shed 4 bases and J shed 1 base, with 4 bases lying between them. The length of the CDR3 is 12 residues. The germline V gene encodes CDR1 ENHRY and CDR2 SYGVKD. This chain's CDR3 is CAISASNYGYTF. Here the CDR3 DNA reads TGTGCCATCAGTGCGAGTAACTATGGCTACACCTTC.

This clonotype was detected many times. The CDR3: CASSSSLAGVSETQYF. The CDR3 DNA reads TGCGCCAGCAGCTCAAGTCTAGCGGGAGTAAGTGAGACCCAGTACTTC. This chain joins TRBV5-1 and TRBJ2-5; 10 nucleotides line up with TRBD2. CDR1 is SGHRS and CDR2 is YFSETQ in the germline V gene. CDR3 size: 16 residues. The trim removed 3 bases at V and 5 bases at J, leaving 10 bases unmatched. Complete variable domain (other parts from reference TRBV5-1 and TRBJ2-5): KAGVTQTPRYLIKTRGQQVTLSCSPISGHRSVSWYQQTPGQGLQFLFEYFSETQRNKGNFPGRFSGRQFSNSRSEMNVSTLELGDSALYLCASSSSLAGVSETQYFGPGTRLLVL.

This clonotype was detected ten times or more. The chain couples TRBV6-5 to TRBJ2-6; possibly TRBD1 for D (5 bases). The CDR3 extends over 13 amino acids. Trimming stripped 7 bases from V and 2 bases from J, with 6 bases between. CDR1 and CDR2 (germline): MNHEY, SVGAGI. The CDR3 DNA sequence: TGTGCCAGCAAGGGGCCTGGGGCCAACGTCCTGACTTTC. Protein product: CASKGPGANVLTF.

This clonotype was observed at least ten times. The chain combines TRBV5-1 with TRBJ2-7; no definite D call. The ends were cut back, 3 bases at V and 2 bases at J, with 3 bases in the middle. This CDR3 has 11 amino acids. Germline CDR1 and CDR2: SGHRS and YFSETQ. The CDR3 sequence is CASSSTYEQYF. The CDR3 DNA sequence: TGCGCCAGCAGCTCCACCTACGAGCAGTACTTC.

This clonotype occurred a few times. This chain links TRBV6-5 with TRBJ1-1; 7 bases are a match to TRBD1. Germline CDR1 is MNHEY and CDR2 is SVGAGI. Losses at the gene ends were 0 bases for V and 10 bases for J; bases not matched to a gene: 11. The CDR3 runs to 15 residues. The CDR3: CASSYSRDSLRGAFF. DNA for the CDR3: TGTGCCAGCAGTTACTCGCGGGACAGCCTCAGAGGAGCTTTCTTT.

As to this clonotype: A much larger clone lies one base from this, so it may be a read error. J is TRBJ2-4 and V is TRBV2, with unresolved D. Germline-derived CDR1 and CDR2 are SNHLY and FYNNEI. Trimming took off 7 bases at V and 5 bases at J, with 9 bases between the two ends. This CDR3 comprises 12 residues. The CDR3, as DNA: TGTGCCAGCATTGGAAGCCAAAACATTCAGTACTTC. Translating it yields CASIGSQNIQYF.

As concerns this clonotype: This could be a read error, since a much larger clone is one nucleotide away. The chain combines TRBV11-2 with TRBJ1-2; perhaps TRBD1 as D (5 bases). Germline V gene sequence: CDR1 SGHAT, CDR2 FQNNGV. V dropped 0 bases and J dropped 2 bases, with 10 bases sitting between them. This CDR3 region has 15 residues. CDR3 residues: CASSLELPGNYGYTF. CDR3 in DNA: TGTGCCAGCAGCTTAGAGTTGCCAGGGAACTATGGCTACACCTTC.

The table lists this clonotype with many counts. This sequence joins TRBV6-6 and TRBJ2-7; the D gene is possibly TRBD2 (5 bases). Germline loops: CDR1 MNHNY, CDR2 SVGAGI (reference sequence). CDR3 length equals 13 residues. The V gene lost 10 bases and the J gene lost 2 bases, with 15 bases spanning the gap. The DNA for the CDR3 is TGTGCCACCTTCTCCGGGGATACCTACGAGCAGTACTTC. As protein: CATFSGDTYEQYF.

This clonotype showed up just a few times. The chain employs TRBV27 and TRBJ1-6; TRBD1 matches 10 bases. The germline V gene encodes CDR1 MNHEY and CDR2 SMNVEV (reference sequence). V lost 6 bases and J lost 7; bases outside the gene matches: 0. There are 13 residues in the CDR3. CDR3 in DNA: TGTGCCAGCAGGACAGGGGGCAATTCACCCCTCCACTTT. Its translation: CASRTGGNSPLHF.

This clonotype was seen at least ten times. The chain is built from TRBV29-1 and TRBJ2-4; D remains ambiguous. This CDR3 is 14 amino acids long. The germline CDR1 and CDR2 sequences are SQVTM and ANQGSEA. V lost 5 bases and J lost 0, with 11 bases in between. The DNA for the CDR3 is TGCAGCGTTAGAGCCGCCCTAGCCAAAAACATTCAGTACTTC. Protein: CSVRAALAKNIQYF.

This clonotype is medium-sized. The rearrangement links TRBV2 to TRBJ2-7; 8 bases agree with TRBD1. The CDR3 runs to 12 residues. The germline V gene encodes CDR1 SNHLY and CDR2 FYNNEI. Losses at the gene ends were 6 bases for V and 7 bases for J; bases not matched to a gene: 5. CDR3 sequence (DNA): TGTGCCAGCAGGCAGGGGGCTGGGGAGCAGTACTTC. This gives the protein CASRQGAGEQYF.

By share, this clonotype counts as medium-sized. This chain uses TRBV10-3 with TRBJ2-3; 7 bases fit TRBD1. Germline loops: CDR1 ENHRY, CDR2 SYGVKD. The junction had 5 bases not matched to a gene; V was cut back by 11 bases and J by 3 bases. This CDR3 has 12 amino acids. Here the CDR3 reads CAARGSTDTQYF. DNA for the CDR3: TGTGCCGCCAGGGGGTCAACAGATACGCAGTATTTT.

This clonotype was observed at least ten times. The V and J genes are TRBV7-8 and TRBJ2-1, with 14 bases identical to TRBD2. The V gene end was trimmed by 3 bases and the J gene end by 8 bases; junction bases not matched to a gene: 6. Germline CDR1 SGHVS, CDR2 FQNEAQ. The CDR3 runs to 16 residues. The CDR3 here is CASSFRTSGGLHEQFF. The CDR3 bases are TGTGCCAGCAGCTTCCGGACTAGCGGGGGGCTTCATGAGCAGTTCTTC.

The rearrangement uses TRBV27 and TRBJ2-1, with D possibly TRBD1 on 6 matching bases. The V end lost 4 bases, the J end lost 4 bases, and 17 bases lay between the germline ends. The germline gives CDR1 MNHEY, CDR2 SMNVEV (reference sequence). This CDR3 is 16 amino acids long. CDR3 region: CASSWARGDFYNEQFF. CDR3 bases: TGTGCCAGCAGTTGGGCCAGGGGTGACTTTTACAATGAGCAGTTCTTC.

A few counts support this clonotype. This rearrangement joins TRBV29-1 to TRBJ1-2; the match to TRBD1 covers 7 bases. From germline, CDR1 is SQVTM and CDR2 ANQGSEA. The J segment lost 7 bases and the V segment lost 5 bases, leaving 7 bases of the junction unmatched. CDR3 length equals 12 residues. Here the CDR3 reads CSVTTGEGGYTF. CDR3 nucleotide sequence: TGCAGCGTTACTACAGGGGAGGGTGGCTACACCTTC.

V and J are TRBV20-1 and TRBJ2-3; weak D call: TRBD2 (6 bases). V lost 6 bases and J lost 3, with 16 bases in between. The germline V gene encodes CDR1 DFQATT and CDR2 SNEGSKA (reference sequence). The length of the CDR3 is 14 residues. CDR3 DNA sequence: TGCAGTGCCCCGGCGCGGGGCACTACAGATACGCAGTATTTT. Protein: CSAPARGTTDTQYF.

This chain joins TRBV29-1 and TRBJ2-1; TRBD1 is a possible D gene (5 bases). Germline V gene data show CDR1 as SQVTM and CDR2 as ANQGSEA. The CDR3 length is 13 residues. V was clipped by 7 bases and J by 6 bases, with 16 bases between them. CDR3 bases: TGCAGCGCCGTCGGTCGACAGATCAATGAGCAGTTCTTC. Protein sequence: CSAVGRQINEQFF.

V usage is TRBV20-1 and J usage is TRBJ2-3; 9 nucleotides line up with TRBD2. The V gene end was trimmed by 0 bases and the J gene end by 0 bases; junction bases not matched to a gene: 7. The CDR3 is 17 residues long. The V gene's germline CDR1 is DFQATT and CDR2 SNEGSKA (reference sequence). This CDR3 reads CSARDRASGVSTDTQYF. The CDR3 DNA reads as TGCAGTGCTAGAGATAGGGCTAGCGGGGTGAGCACAGATACGCAGTATTTT.

Many counts were recorded for this clonotype. This chain links TRBV5-1 with TRBJ1-1; no reliable D call. The CDR3 runs to 15 residues. Germline CDR1 and CDR2: SGHRS and YFSETQ. The V gene lost 0 bases and the J gene lost 6 bases, with 15 bases spanning the gap. The CDR3 sequence is CASSLDLRGSSEAFF. The CDR3 DNA is TGCGCCAGCAGCTTGGACCTACGAGGGAGCTCTGAAGCTTTCTTT. Drawing the rest from reference TRBV5-1 and TRBJ1-1, the complete variable domain is KAGVTQTPRYLIKTRGQQVTLSCSPISGHRSVSWYQQTPGQGLQFLFEYFSETQRNKGNFPGRFSGRQFSNSRSEMNVSTLELGDSALYLCASSLDLRGSSEAFFGQGTRLTVV.

The rearrangement joins TRBV29-1 to TRBJ2-7, with TRBD2 matching 8 bases. Germline V gene lookup returns CDR1 SQVTM and CDR2 ANQGSEA. The length of the CDR3 is 13 residues. V gave up 3 bases and J gave up 0 bases; unmatched junction bases: 1. The CDR3 loop is CSVEREASYEQYF. CDR3 nucleotide sequence: TGCAGCGTTGAGCGGGAGGCCTCCTACGAGCAGTACTTC.

This clonotype was picked up many times. An end of the junction differs from the germline gene, which may be a read error. J is TRBJ2-1 and V is TRBV6-5, with D possibly being TRBD2 (6 bases). Germline V lookup: CDR1 MNHEY, CDR2 SVGAGI. CDR3 length: 18 amino acids. The CDR3 DNA is TGTGCCAGCAGTTACTGGAGGGCAAGTAGAATTTCCTTCAATGAGCAGTTCTTC. Protein: CASSYWRASRISFNEQFF.

This clonotype has a count of ten or more. The chain joins TRBV12-3 or TRBV12-4 to TRBJ2-2; D uncertain. Between the trimmed V and J ends, which lost 6 bases and 9 bases, there was a span of 14 bases. This CDR3 has 13 amino acids. The chain's CDR3 is CASRLDGVWELFF. The CDR3 coding sequence is TGTGCCAGCAGGCTCGACGGCGTTTGGGAGCTGTTTTTT.

Concerning this clonotype: A much bigger clone sits one base away, suggesting this may be a read error. This rearrangement joins TRBV9 to TRBJ1-2; no reliable D call. The CDR3 contains 14 residues. CDR1 and CDR2 from the germline V gene are SGDLS and YYNGEE. In nucleotides, the CDR3 is TGTGCCAGCAGCCCGGACGGGAAGGACTATAGCTACACCTTC. It specifies CASSPDGKDYSYTF.

This clonotype was observed at least ten times. The chain recombines TRBV27 with TRBJ1-1, with no clear D. There are 12 residues in the CDR3. The germline V and J ends were trimmed by 6 bases and 7 bases, with 12 bases remaining between them. Germline loops: CDR1 MNHEY, CDR2 SMNVEV (reference sequence). CDR3 sequence reads: CASSLHRGEAFF. CDR3 bases: TGTGCCAGCAGCCTTCACAGAGGTGAAGCTTTCTTT.

This clonotype was counted at least ten times. V usage is TRBV12-3 or TRBV12-4 and J usage is TRBJ2-1; no definite D call. This CDR3 spans 15 amino acids. Trimming took 6 bases from V and 4 from J, leaving 16 bases between them. The CDR3: CASSPDMPFYNEQFF. CDR3 DNA sequence: TGTGCCAGCAGCCCAGACATGCCCTTTTACAATGAGCAGTTCTTC.

The genes are TRBV18 and TRBJ2-1; D is possibly TRBD1 or TRBD2 (5 bases each). The CDR3 consists of 16 residues. The ends were cut back, 2 bases at V and 7 bases at J, with 18 bases in the middle. CDR1 and CDR2 (germline): KGHSH, LQKENI. The CDR3, as DNA: TGTGCCAGCTCACCAAGTCCGGGGACGGGAACAAATGAGCAGTTCTTC. As protein: CASSPSPGTGTNEQFF.

The chain employs TRBV10-3 and TRBJ2-7; TRBD2 agrees at 9 bases. Germline V gene data show CDR1 as ENHRY and CDR2 as SYGVKD. Germline trimming cut 4 bases from V and 4 bases from J; bases unmatched to any gene: 5. CDR3 length: 14 amino acids. The CDR3, as DNA: TGTGCCATCAGTGGGACTAGCGAAGGATACGAGCAGTACTTC. Encoded protein: CAISGTSEGYEQYF.